The present entry profiles one T cell receptor beta chain with its context. The antigen is not known. No ophthalmopathy progression within 18 months constituted stable Graves' hyperthyroidism. The record originates from a study of T cells in Graves' hyperthyroidism and ophthalmopathy. The germline CDR1 and CDR2 sequences are DFQATT and SNEGSKA (reference sequence). This CDR3 is 13 amino acids long. Between the trimmed V and J ends, which lost 6 bases and 7 bases, there was a span of 18 bases. Findings and caveats of the study: Most clonotypes that expanded in the thyroid above 0.001 also showed up in blood.

TCR beta CDR3 regions were amplified from RNA transcripts. The HTBI primer set drove a first-round RT-PCR of the TCR CDR3. A single record per CDR3 protein comes from TCRdb applying MiXCR to the multiplex PCR reads. The sample includes hundreds of thousands of distinct CDR3 sequences, less than 20% seen only once; the top ten take 11% to 15%. Source material: blood. The origin of this receptor is a woman younger than 35 with Graves' hyperthyroidism. The chain links TRBV20-1 to TRBJ1-1; D may be TRBD1 (6 bases). CDR3: CSAAEGGRGEAFF. The CDR3 coding sequence is TGCAGTGCGGCCGAGGGGGGTAGAGGTGAAGCTTTCTTT.